This T cell receptor (beta chain) comes out of a study of T cells in Graves' hyperthyroidism and ophthalmopathy. V lost 5 bases and J lost 3; bases outside the gene matches: 9. The CDR3 spans 17 residues. Amplification yielded TCR beta CDR3 regions, with RNA transcripts as the source. The study used the HTBI primer set for a first-round RT-PCR of the TCR CDR3. Via MiXCR, TCRdb re-called the multiplex PCR reads, giving one row per CDR3 protein. Among approximately 610,000 distinct CDR3 sequences, over 12% were seen once, and the ten largest hold around 4.1%. Uncontrolled infection, other autoimmune disease, pregnancy or lactation barred patients from enrollment. The table lists this clonotype with many counts.

This TCR was recovered from a woman in her 40s with Graves' ophthalmopathy. The V and J genes are TRBV12-3 or TRBV12-4 and TRBJ2-5; TRBD2 agrees at 13 bases. The material sequenced was blood. For the CDR3, the DNA is TGTGCCAGCAGTCCAGGACTAGCGGGAGTGCAGAAAGAGACCCAGTACTTC. Translating it yields CASSPGLAGVQKETQYF.